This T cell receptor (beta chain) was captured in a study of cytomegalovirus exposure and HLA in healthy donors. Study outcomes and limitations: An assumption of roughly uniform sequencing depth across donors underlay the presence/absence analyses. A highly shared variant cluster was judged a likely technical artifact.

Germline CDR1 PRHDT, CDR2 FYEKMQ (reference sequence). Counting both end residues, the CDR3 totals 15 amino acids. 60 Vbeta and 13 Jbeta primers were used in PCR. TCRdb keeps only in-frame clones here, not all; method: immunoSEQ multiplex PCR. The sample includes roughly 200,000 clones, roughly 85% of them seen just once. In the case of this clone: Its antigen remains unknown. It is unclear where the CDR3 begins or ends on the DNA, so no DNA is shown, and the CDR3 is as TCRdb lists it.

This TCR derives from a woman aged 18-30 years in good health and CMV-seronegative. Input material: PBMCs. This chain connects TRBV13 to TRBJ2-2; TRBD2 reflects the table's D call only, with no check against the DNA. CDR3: CASSLGGFGAGELFF.